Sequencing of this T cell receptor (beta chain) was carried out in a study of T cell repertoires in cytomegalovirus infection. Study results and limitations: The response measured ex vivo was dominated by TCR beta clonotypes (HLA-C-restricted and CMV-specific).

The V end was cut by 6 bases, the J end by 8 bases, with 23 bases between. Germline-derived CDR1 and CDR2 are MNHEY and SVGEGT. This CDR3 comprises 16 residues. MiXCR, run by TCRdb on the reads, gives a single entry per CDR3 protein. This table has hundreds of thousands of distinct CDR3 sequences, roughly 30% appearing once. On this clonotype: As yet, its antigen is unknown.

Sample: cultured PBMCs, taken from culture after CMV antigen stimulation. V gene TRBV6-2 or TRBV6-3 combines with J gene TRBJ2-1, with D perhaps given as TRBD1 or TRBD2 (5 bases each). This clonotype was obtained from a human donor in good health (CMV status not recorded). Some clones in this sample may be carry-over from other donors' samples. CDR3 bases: TGTGCCAGCAGCCCGAGAGAAGGGACCAAAGGCTATGAGCAGTTCTTC. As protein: CASSPREGTKGYEQFF.